One sample yielded the 22 T cell receptor beta chains listed below, sequenced in a study of OX40 agonist ivuxolimab in advanced cancers. Sequencing was performed with immunoSEQ multiplex PCR; in TCRdb, only in-frame clones are kept and a portion is missing. Here the sample spans 60,000 to 85,000 clones, 85% to 90% being singletons. The material was CD4+ or CD8+ T cells sorted from blood, obtained in a trial of the OX40 agonist ivuxolimab. Source of these receptors: an adult with an advanced solid tumor such as melanoma, head and neck, liver or kidney cancer.

The chain recombines TRBV28 with TRBJ2-1; tentatively, D is TRBD1 or TRBD2 (7 bases each). Between the trimmed V and J ends, which lost 4 bases and 8 bases, there was a span of 18 bases. This CDR3 is built from 15 residues. Germline CDR1 reads MDHEN; CDR2 reads SYDVKM. For the CDR3, the DNA is TGTGCCAGCAGTTCTCAGGGGGAGGGTTCGGATGAGCAGTTCTTC. Translating gives CASSSQGEGSDEQFF.

The J gene is TRBJ1-3, the V gene TRBV19; maybe TRBD1 (5 bases). Germline CDR1 LNHDA, CDR2 SQIVND (reference sequence). Between the trimmed V and J ends, which lost 7 bases and 0 bases, there was a span of 10 bases. This CDR3 region has 14 residues. CDR3 amino acids: CASKTGRSGNTIYF. The CDR3 coding sequence is TGTGCCAGTAAAACAGGTCGCTCTGGAAACACCATATATTTT.

This clone was counted a single time. J is TRBJ1-2 and V is TRBV28; 8 bases are shared with TRBD1. This CDR3 has 14 residues. Per germline, CDR1 MDHEN and CDR2 SYDVKM. The J segment lost 7 bases and the V segment lost 8 bases, leaving 12 bases of the junction unmatched. The CDR3, as DNA: TGTGCCAGCGCCCCCGGACAGGGCACAGGTGGCTACACCTTC. Translated: CASAPGQGTGGYTF.

The V gene is TRBV10-3, the J gene TRBJ2-5; 7 positions match TRBD2. There are 16 residues in the CDR3. In germline, CDR1 is ENHRY, CDR2 SYGVKD. V lost 3 bases and J lost 1; bases outside the gene matches: 8. CDR3 in DNA: TGTGCCATCAGTGACCCCCGCTCTAGCGGCCAAGAGACCCAGTACTTC. This gives the protein CAISDPRSSGQETQYF.

The chain recombines TRBV5-6 with TRBJ1-1, with D possibly matching TRBD1 (5 bases). Germline loops: CDR1 SGHDT, CDR2 YYEEEE. The CDR3 has 14 amino acids. V was cut by 2 bases and J by 7 bases, with 15 bases left in between. The CDR3 region is CASSFRVGVNEAFF. The CDR3 region has the DNA TGTGCCAGCAGCTTCAGGGTAGGGGTAAATGAAGCTTTCTTT.

The genes are TRBV9 and TRBJ1-1, with D tentatively TRBD1 (6 bases). The CDR3 length is 12 residues. V lost 3 bases to trimming and J lost 5 bases, with 8 bases between them. Germline V lookup: CDR1 SGDLS, CDR2 YYNGEE. In DNA, the CDR3 is TGTGCCAGCAGCGGGGGGGCAACTGAAGCTTTCTTT. Translating it yields CASSGGATEAFF.

The chain joins TRBV2 to TRBJ2-1; a possible D gene is TRBD2 (7 bases). V was shortened by 5 bases and J by 0 bases, with 11 bases between the two germline ends. The CDR3 spans 15 residues. The germline V gene encodes CDR1 SNHLY and CDR2 FYNNEI. The CDR3 nucleotides are TGTGCCAGCAGTCAGGGGACTAACTCCTACAATGAGCAGTTCTTC. It encodes CASSQGTNSYNEQFF.

The chain joins TRBV28 to TRBJ2-7, with D tentatively TRBD2 (6 bases). The germline V and J ends were trimmed by 7 bases and 3 bases, with 19 bases remaining between them. There are 15 residues in the CDR3. The germline gives CDR1 MDHEN, CDR2 SYDVKM. The CDR3 DNA is TGTGCCAGCACCTTTGGGGGGTCGACGCTCTACGAGCAGTACTTC. Translation: CASTFGGSTLYEQYF.

The chain uses TRBV19 and TRBJ1-2; possible D gene TRBD1, 5 bases. V was trimmed by 4 bases and J by 5 bases, leaving 14 bases between them. This CDR3 contains 14 residues. CDR1 is LNHDA and CDR2 is SQIVND in the germline V gene (reference sequence). CDR3 residues: CASSTGTGAYGYTF. The CDR3 coding sequence is TGTGCCAGTAGTACAGGGACGGGAGCTTATGGCTACACCTTC.

V usage is TRBV19 and J usage is TRBJ1-2; D not resolved. The germline CDR1 and CDR2 sequences are LNHDA and SQIVND (reference sequence). The length of the CDR3 is 13 residues. The V gene lost 3 bases and the J gene lost 0 bases, with 5 bases spanning the gap. The chain's CDR3 is CASSIFTNYGYTF. In nucleotides, the CDR3 is TGTGCCAGTAGTATTTTTACTAACTATGGCTACACCTTC.

This rearrangement joins TRBV6-6 to TRBJ1-2; D possibly corresponds to TRBD1 (5 bases). In germline, CDR1 is MNHNY, CDR2 SVGAGI (reference sequence). This CDR3 spans 13 amino acids. V dropped 6 bases and J dropped 4 bases, with 12 bases sitting between them. CDR3 nucleotide sequence: TGTGCCAGCAGGCGGGACTTGTTCTATGGCTACACCTTC. Amino acid sequence: CASRRDLFYGYTF.

This clone was observed a single time. The chain couples TRBV9 to TRBJ2-2; possibly TRBD1 for D (5 bases). Trimming removed 0 bases at V and 4 bases at J, with 10 bases between. The CDR3 spans 15 residues. Germline V CDR1 and CDR2: SGDLS, YYNGEE. The CDR3 reads CASSVDGRATGELFF. The CDR3 region has the DNA TGTGCCAGCAGCGTAGATGGCAGGGCCACCGGGGAGCTGTTTTTT. The whole variable domain, remainder taken from reference TRBV9 and TRBJ2-2, is DSGVTQTPKHLITATGQRVTLRCSPRSGDLSVYWYQQSLDQGLQFLIQYYNGEERAKGNILERFSAQQFPDLHSELNLSSLELGDSALYFCASSVDGRATGELFFGEGSRLTVL.

The chain recombines TRBV7-9 with TRBJ2-3, with D possibly being TRBD1 or TRBD2 (5 bases each). Looked up from germline, CDR1 is SEHNR and CDR2 is FQNEAQ (reference sequence). This CDR3 is built from 14 residues. V shed 5 bases and J shed 5 bases, with 14 bases lying between them. The CDR3 DNA reads TGTGCCAGCAGCGGCCGGGACCGTCAAGATACGCAGTATTTT. Encoded protein: CASSGRDRQDTQYF.

The chain has TRBV7-2 and TRBJ2-5, with 7 bases matching TRBD2. The end of the DNA is better explained by TRBJ2-7, so the J call may be wrong. The V gene's germline CDR1 is SGHTA and CDR2 FQGNSA. The CDR3 consists of 15 residues. The CDR3 here is CASSWGGTETYEQYF. The CDR3, as DNA: TGTGCCAGCAGTTGGGGGGGTACGGAGACCTACGAGCAGTACTTC.

The gene calls are TRBV28 and TRBJ2-1, with unresolved D. The V gene lost 4 bases and the J gene lost 9 bases, with 13 bases spanning the gap. The CDR3 spans 13 residues. The germline CDR1 and CDR2 sequences are MDHEN and SYDVKM. This CDR3 is CASSYLLRTEQFF. Here the CDR3 DNA reads TGTGCCAGCAGTTACCTCCTCAGGACTGAGCAGTTCTTC.

The chain uses TRBV19 and TRBJ1-3; D is unclear. V was shortened by 5 bases and J by 3 bases, with 8 bases between the two germline ends. The CDR3 totals 13 residues. Germline assignment: CDR1 LNHDA and CDR2 SQIVND (reference sequence). The CDR3 DNA sequence: TGTGCCAGTAGTCCAGATCTTGGAAACACCATATATTTT. It translates to CASSPDLGNTIYF.

The genes are TRBV28 and TRBJ1-5; D not certain. The V and J ends lost 2 bases and 5 bases respectively, with 4 bases between them. Per the germline V gene, CDR1 is MDHEN and CDR2 is SYDVKM. This CDR3 region has 12 residues. The CDR3 is CASSLGYQPQHF. CDR3 in DNA: TGTGCCAGCAGTTTAGGGTATCAGCCCCAGCATTTT.

This clone was observed a handful of times. The chain carries TRBV27 and TRBJ2-2; D ambiguous. The V end lost 4 bases, the J end lost 5 bases, and 5 bases lay between the germline ends. CDR1 and CDR2 (germline): MNHEY, SMNVEV (reference sequence). There are 12 residues in the CDR3. The CDR3 region has the DNA TGTGCCAGCAGTTGGTCAACCGGGGAGCTGTTTTTT. Residues: CASSWSTGELFF.

The chain is built from TRBV30 and TRBJ2-7; D remains ambiguous. Near its end, the DNA agrees better with TRBJ2-5, so the J call may be wrong. Germline V gene sequence: CDR1 GTSNPN, CDR2 SVGIG (reference sequence). This CDR3 comprises 12 residues. The CDR3 region is CAWSVLGETQYF. CDR3 DNA: TGTGCCTGGAGTGTACTGGGAGAGACCCAGTACTTC.

The chain carries TRBV7-2 and TRBJ1-2; D is unclear. Looked up from germline, CDR1 is SGHTA and CDR2 is FQGNSA. V was pared by 2 bases and J by 4 bases, with 11 bases between. The CDR3 is 14 residues long. The CDR3 sequence is CASSLPYSSYGYTF. The DNA of the CDR3 is TGTGCCAGCAGCTTACCCTACAGCAGCTATGGCTACACCTTC.

The chain recombines TRBV5-1 with TRBJ2-3, with unresolved D. CDR3 length: 14 residues. V lost 0 bases, J lost 2 bases, and 7 bases lay in between. Germline V CDR1 and CDR2: SGHRS, YFSETQ. CDR3 sequence: CASSLGDSTDTQYF. As DNA, the CDR3 is TGCGCCAGCAGCTTGGGGGATTCCACAGATACGCAGTATTTT. The full variable domain, in which reference TRBV5-1 and TRBJ2-3 provide the parts outside the CDR3, is KAGVTQTPRYLIKTRGQQVTLSCSPISGHRSVSWYQQTPGQGLQFLFEYFSETQRNKGNFPGRFSGRQFSNSRSEMNVSTLELGDSALYLCASSLGDSTDTQYFGPGTRLTVL.

The chain links TRBV9 to TRBJ2-7, with D tentatively TRBD1 (5 bases). This CDR3 contains 18 residues. The germline V and J ends were trimmed by 3 bases and 3 bases, with 25 bases remaining between them. CDR1 SGDLS and CDR2 YYNGEE come from the germline V gene. The CDR3 spells CASSAPTGTDSEIYEQYF. DNA for the CDR3: TGTGCCAGCAGCGCCCCCACAGGAACAGACTCCGAGATCTACGAGCAGTACTTC.